The 18 T cell receptor beta chains reported below all come from one sample, sequenced in a study of molecular identifiers for immune sequencing clone quantification. Via MiXCR, TCRdb re-called the PCR reads, giving one row per CDR3 protein. This table holds about 320,000 distinct CDR3 sequences, over 20% found once. The source material was naive CD8+ T cells from blood, with Jurkat cell RNA spiked in. Subset meaning: FACS-sorted CD8+CD4-CCR7+CD45RA+ naive T cells. Receptor source: a human donor in good health. Some libraries in this study had Jurkat cell RNA spiked in.

This clonotype came up many times. The rearrangement uses TRBV29-1 and TRBJ1-1, with D hard to call. Trimming took off 3 bases at V and 0 bases at J, with 8 bases between the two ends. This CDR3 has 13 amino acids. Per germline, CDR1 SQVTM and CDR2 ANQGSEA. The CDR3 DNA is TGCAGCGTTGACTTACATGTGAACACTGAAGCTTTCTTT. It is translated as CSVDLHVNTEAFF. Together with reference TRBV29-1 and TRBJ1-1, the CDR3 gives the full variable domain: SAVISQKPSRDICQRGTSLTIQCQVDSQVTMMFWYRQQPGQSLTLIATANQGSEATYESGFVIDKFPISRPNLTFSTLTVSNMSPEDSSIYLCSVDLHVNTEAFFGQGTRLTVV.

This clonotype has only a few counts. The V call is TRBV5-1, the J call TRBJ2-5; 7 bases map to TRBD2. The germline V gene encodes CDR1 SGHRS and CDR2 YFSETQ. The CDR3 covers 12 residues. The ends lost 5 bases at V and 5 bases at J; junction bases unmatched: 3. DNA for the CDR3: TGCGCCAGCAGGCTGGGGGGGGAGACCCAGTACTTC. This codes for CASRLGGETQYF.

Many counts were recorded for this clonotype. This rearrangement joins TRBV2 to TRBJ1-2, with TRBD1 matching over 7 bases. The V gene's germline CDR1 is SNHLY and CDR2 FYNNEI. The length of the CDR3 is 15 residues. V was clipped by 2 bases and J by 2 bases; unmatched bases: 5. The CDR3 loop is CASSELGQTNYGYTF. Written as DNA, the CDR3 is TGTGCCAGCAGTGAATTGGGACAGACGAACTATGGCTACACCTTC.

This clonotype occurred many times. V is TRBV11-2 and J is TRBJ1-5, with D possibly being TRBD1 (6 bases). The germline V gene has CDR1 SGHAT and CDR2 FQNNGV. Trimming pared 6 bases from V and 0 bases from J, leaving 12 bases between. There are 15 residues in the CDR3. The CDR3 region is CASSFGQYSNQPQHF. CDR3 sequence (DNA): TGTGCCAGCAGTTTTGGACAGTATAGCAATCAGCCCCAGCATTTT.

This clonotype was seen repeatedly, ten times or more. The J gene is TRBJ2-3, the V gene TRBV5-1; 14 nucleotides line up with TRBD2. Losses at the gene ends were 7 bases for V and 8 bases for J; bases not matched to a gene: 3. The CDR3 extends over 13 amino acids. The germline CDR1 and CDR2 sequences are SGHRS and YFSETQ. The CDR3 nucleotides are TGCGCCAGCGGGACTAGCGGGGGTGTTACGCAGTATTTT. This translates into CASGTSGGVTQYF.

This clonotype showed up many times. The chain uses TRBV30 and TRBJ1-1, with 9 bases identical to TRBD1. Germline CDR1 reads GTSNPN; CDR2 reads SVGIG (reference sequence). The CDR3 has 12 residues. V dropped 2 bases and J dropped 8; count of bases not matched to a gene: 3. The CDR3 region has the DNA TGTGCCTGGAGTCCCGGGACAGGGGAAGCTTTCTTT. Translating it yields CAWSPGTGEAFF. Based on the CDR3 plus reference TRBV30 and TRBJ1-1, the full variable domain is SQTIHQWPATLVQPVGSPLSLECTVEGTSNPNLYWYRQAAGRGLQLLFYSVGIGQISSEVPQNLSASRPQDRQFILSSKKLLLSDSGFYLCAWSPGTGEAFFGQGTRLTVV.

This clonotype was seen at least ten times. V and J are TRBV20-1 and TRBJ2-7, with a weak D call TRBD2 (5 bases). The CDR3 extends over 12 amino acids. V lost 5 bases to trimming and J lost 6 bases, with 14 bases between them. The germline CDR1 and CDR2 sequences are DFQATT and SNEGSKA (reference sequence). The CDR3 reads CSASPGYSEQYF. The CDR3 bases are TGCAGTGCTTCGCCGGGGTACAGCGAGCAGTACTTC.

The chain links TRBV7-9 to TRBJ2-7; TRBD2 is a possible D gene (5 bases). The germline V gene has CDR1 SEHNR and CDR2 FQNEAQ (reference sequence). The V and J ends lost 3 bases and 6 bases respectively, with 15 bases between them. CDR3 length equals 14 residues. In nucleotides, the CDR3 is TGTGCCAGCAGCTTCGCCAGCGGCCCCATCGAGCAGTACTTC. Translating gives CASSFASGPIEQYF.

This chain connects TRBV13 to TRBJ1-1; 8 bases line up with TRBD1. V dropped 5 bases and J dropped 0; count of bases not matched to a gene: 17. Germline-derived CDR1 and CDR2 are PRHDT and FYEKMQ (reference sequence). The CDR3 runs 19 residues. The CDR3: CASSTRRTGPHPMNTEAFF. DNA for the CDR3: TGTGCCAGCAGCACGCGACGGACAGGGCCACATCCAATGAACACTGAAGCTTTCTTT.

This clonotype was seen at least ten times. The rearrangement uses TRBV10-3 and TRBJ1-3; D unresolved. V lost 3 bases to trimming and J lost 7 bases, with 10 bases between them. Germline lookup yields CDR1 ENHRY and CDR2 SYGVKD. This CDR3 is 13 amino acids long. CDR3 in DNA: TGTGCCATCAGTGACGCTGACTGGAACACCATATATTTT. Amino acid sequence: CAISDADWNTIYF.

This clonotype was counted between two and nine times. The V call is TRBV19, the J call TRBJ2-3; 7 nucleotides align to TRBD2. Germline trimming cut 4 bases from V and 2 bases from J; bases unmatched to any gene: 6. Germline CDR1 reads LNHDA; CDR2 reads SQIVND (reference sequence). CDR3 length equals 15 residues. The CDR3 reads CASSSSGSYTDTQYF. CDR3 coding DNA: TGTGCCAGTAGTAGTAGCGGGTCCTACACAGATACGCAGTATTTT.

This clonotype showed up just a few times. The gene calls are TRBV20-1 and TRBJ1-1; D not certain. Deletions cut 0 bases from V and 3 bases from J, with 2 bases between. The CDR3 length is 11 residues. Per germline, CDR1 DFQATT and CDR2 SNEGSKA (reference sequence). In DNA form, the CDR3 reads TGCAGTGCTAGAGATTACACTGAAGCTTTCTTT. Translation: CSARDYTEAFF.

As to this clonotype: A much larger clone is a single base away; this may be a read error. The CDR3 does not end in the conserved phenylalanine or tryptophan, so this is likely a read error. The genes are TRBV4-1 and TRBJ2-5; 14 bases match TRBD2. The germline V gene has CDR1 MGHRA and CDR2 YSYEKL. The CDR3 extends over 16 amino acids. V was clipped by 1 base and J by 5 bases; unmatched bases: 3. The CDR3 DNA sequence: TGCGCCAGCAGCCAAGTGACTAGCGGGGGGGCGGAGACCCAGTACCTC. Translation: CASSQVTSGGAETQYL.

This clonotype occurred a few times. The genes are TRBV29-1 and TRBJ1-1, with D maybe TRBD1 (5 bases). CDR3 length: 14 amino acids. With 0 bases removed from V and 1 base from J, the gap between germline ends came to 9 bases. The germline CDR1 and CDR2 sequences are SQVTM and ANQGSEA. CDR3 nucleotide sequence: TGCAGCGTTGAAGAGGAAGGGGAGAACACTGAAGCTTTCTTT. Translating it yields CSVEEEGENTEAFF.

This clonotype was observed at least ten times. The CDR3 loop reads CASSQGQGSYEQYF. CDR3 bases: TGCGCCAGCAGCCAAGGACAGGGGTCCTACGAGCAGTACTTC. V gene TRBV4-3 combines with J gene TRBJ2-7; 8 nucleotides line up with TRBD1. The CDR3 spans 14 residues. The junction had 0 bases not matched to a gene; V was cut back by 1 base and J by 1 base. Germline V gene lookup returns CDR1 LGHNA and CDR2 YSLEER.

This clonotype showed up just a few times. The V and J genes are TRBV4-1 and TRBJ1-1; D may be TRBD1 (6 bases). The CDR3 covers 19 residues. V gave up 0 bases and J gave up 0 bases, with 20 bases separating them. The germline CDR1 and CDR2 sequences are MGHRA and YSYEKL. DNA of the CDR3: TGCGCCAGCAGCCAAGAGTCACCTTTTGGGGGGGGCCTGAACACTGAAGCTTTCTTT. Translating it yields CASSQESPFGGGLNTEAFF.

This clonotype has at least ten counts. The chain employs TRBV6-2 or TRBV6-3 and TRBJ2-7, with D uncertain. V was cut by 8 bases and J by 2 bases, with 19 bases left in between. This CDR3 comprises 15 residues. In germline, CDR1 is MNHEY, CDR2 SVGEGT. CDR3 protein: CASGVITLRAYEQYF. The CDR3 nucleotides are TGTGCCAGCGGGGTAATAACCCTTCGAGCCTACGAGCAGTACTTC.

This chain uses TRBV7-9 with TRBJ1-2; D perhaps matches TRBD1 (5 bases). From germline, CDR1 is SEHNR and CDR2 FQNEAQ (reference sequence). The CDR3 covers 16 residues. Trimming removed 6 bases from V and 2 bases from J, with 19 bases in between. CDR3 bases: TGTGCCAGCAGTCAATCGGAACGGGACGGGAACTATGGCTACACCTTC. It codes for CASSQSERDGNYGYTF.